The 31 T cell receptor beta chains in this list originate from one sample, sequenced in a study of cytomegalovirus exposure and HLA in healthy donors. Data came from immunoSEQ multiplex PCR; TCRdb stores just in-frame clones and leaves some out. The sample includes over 200,000 clones, roughly 88% seen only once; the top ten take roughly 3%. Sequencing was carried out using PBMCs. These receptors were obtained from a woman in her 30s in good health and CMV-seronegative.

The V gene is TRBV14, the J gene TRBJ2-6; tentative D call: TRBD1 (6 bases). Between the trimmed V and J ends, which lost 1 base and 4 bases, there was a span of 11 bases. The CDR3 runs 16 residues. The germline V gene encodes CDR1 SGHDN and CDR2 FVKESK. The CDR3 spells CASSQGTGTGANVLTF. For the CDR3, the DNA is TGTGCCAGCAGCCAAGGTACAGGGACCGGGGCCAACGTCCTGACTTTC.

The V and J genes are TRBV29-1 and TRBJ1-1, with D unresolved. Per germline, CDR1 SQVTM and CDR2 ANQGSEA. V was clipped by 0 bases and J by 0 bases, with 14 bases between them. The CDR3 runs 16 residues. CDR3 nucleotides: TGCAGCGTTGAAGATCTCCTCGATAAGGTGAACACTGAAGCTTTCTTT. It codes for CSVEDLLDKVNTEAFF. Looking up the rest from reference TRBV29-1 and TRBJ1-1 gives the full variable domain: SAVISQKPSRDICQRGTSLTIQCQVDSQVTMMFWYRQQPGQSLTLIATANQGSEATYESGFVIDKFPISRPNLTFSTLTVSNMSPEDSSIYLCSVEDLLDKVNTEAFFGQGTRLTVV.

This clone was observed once. The CDR3 region has the DNA TGTGCCAGCAGCCTCAGGGGGCCGTTCACTGAAGCTTTCTTT. Translating it yields CASSLRGPFTEAFF. The chain links TRBV11-2 to TRBJ1-1; 8 bases match TRBD1. CDR1 and CDR2 (germline): SGHAT, FQNNGV. This CDR3 contains 14 residues. V was clipped by 5 bases and J by 4 bases; unmatched bases: 6.

The chain combines TRBV9 with TRBJ2-7; 11 nucleotides match TRBD2. CDR3 length equals 15 residues. Germline values: CDR1 SGDLS, CDR2 YYNGEE. Trimming took 0 bases from V and 9 from J; bases not matched to a gene: 8. In nucleotides, the CDR3 is TGTGCCAGCAGCGTAGAGGGGCTAGCGGGAGGTACGCAGTACTTC. This gives the protein CASSVEGLAGGTQYF. The variable domain in full, completed from reference TRBV9 and TRBJ2-7, reads DSGVTQTPKHLITATGQRVTLRCSPRSGDLSVYWYQQSLDQGLQFLIQYYNGEERAKGNILERFSAQQFPDLHSELNLSSLELGDSALYFCASSVEGLAGGTQYFGPGTRLTVT.

This chain joins TRBV10-3 and TRBJ1-1; 7 bases match TRBD1. The V segment lost 5 bases and the J segment 0 bases; nucleotides outside the gene matches: 6. CDR1 ENHRY and CDR2 SYGVKD come from the germline V gene. The CDR3 contains 15 residues. This chain's CDR3 is CAISRTGAMNTEAFF. CDR3 DNA: TGTGCCATCAGTAGAACAGGGGCGATGAACACTGAAGCTTTCTTT.

The chain uses TRBV5-4 and TRBJ2-7; 8 positions match TRBD1. This CDR3 spans 16 amino acids. CDR1 is SGHNT and CDR2 is YYREEE in the germline V gene (reference sequence). V gave up 2 bases and J gave up 5 bases; unmatched junction bases: 12. CDR3: CASSFGLGQGEHEQYF. The CDR3 DNA reads as TGTGCCAGCAGCTTCGGTTTAGGACAGGGTGAACACGAGCAGTACTTC.

The chain couples TRBV19 to TRBJ2-3; D might be TRBD2 (7 bases). Germline CDR1 reads LNHDA; CDR2 reads SQIVND (reference sequence). CDR3 length: 17 residues. Trimming took off 6 bases at V and 2 bases at J, with 21 bases between the two ends. The CDR3 region has the DNA TGTGCCAGTAGGGCCCCCGGGGGGAGGGGGTTCACAGATACGCAGTATTTT. Its protein product is CASRAPGGRGFTDTQYF.

The V and J genes are TRBV14 and TRBJ2-3; D is ambiguous. Deletions cut 2 bases from V and 4 bases from J, with 7 bases between. The germline gives CDR1 SGHDN, CDR2 FVKESK. The CDR3 runs to 13 residues. The CDR3 region has the DNA TGTGCCAGCAGCCAATACCCCGCAGATACGCAGTATTTT. Its protein product is CASSQYPADTQYF.

The J gene is TRBJ2-7, the V gene TRBV7-3; D not resolved. Germline CDR1 is SGHTA and CDR2 is FQGTGA. This CDR3 spans 14 amino acids. V was pared by 5 bases and J by 1 base, with 12 bases between. The CDR3 nucleotides read TGTGCCAGCAGCATGACCCACACATCCTACGAGCAGTACTTC. Its protein is CASSMTHTSYEQYF.

The chain carries TRBV28 and TRBJ1-1, with D perhaps matching TRBD1 (5 bases). Germline loops: CDR1 MDHEN, CDR2 SYDVKM. With 1 base removed from V and 5 bases from J, the gap between germline ends came to 20 bases. The CDR3 is 17 residues long. CDR3 bases: TGTGCCAGCAGTTTATCCCCCCCGACAGTTTCTAGGACTGAAGCTTTCTTT. Amino acids: CASSLSPPTVSRTEAFF.

The CDR3 DNA sequence: TGTGCCAGCAGATCACGGGAGGGCGGGTACAATGAGCAGTTCTTC. Translating it yields CASRSREGGYNEQFF. V gene TRBV6-5 combines with J gene TRBJ2-1; 8 nucleotides match TRBD2. J gave up 4 bases and V 6 bases, and 8 bases lay outside the gene matches. This CDR3 contains 15 residues. From germline, CDR1 is MNHEY and CDR2 SVGAGI.

This chain links TRBV15 with TRBJ2-2; D is uncertain. The CDR3 is 16 residues long. The germline V gene has CDR1 LNHNV and CDR2 YYDKDF (reference sequence). V gave up 3 bases and J gave up 0 bases, with 11 bases separating them. The CDR3 DNA sequence: TGTGCCACCAGCAGCCCTGGTCAGCCGAACACCGGGGAGCTGTTTTTT. Its translation is CATSSPGQPNTGELFF.

The chain recombines TRBV6-5 with TRBJ2-7, with TRBD1 matching over 9 bases. Looked up from germline, CDR1 is MNHEY and CDR2 is SVGAGI. The length of the CDR3 is 15 residues. The trim removed 4 bases at V and 4 bases at J, leaving 8 bases unmatched. CDR3 protein: CASSSSGTGRYEQYF. The CDR3 nucleotides read TGTGCCAGCAGTTCATCCGGGACAGGGAGGTACGAGCAGTACTTC.

This sequence joins TRBV28 and TRBJ2-7; 8 nucleotides align to TRBD2. The CDR3 runs 13 residues. The V gene's germline CDR1 is MDHEN and CDR2 SYDVKM. V was clipped by 5 bases and J by 6 bases; unmatched bases: 6. DNA of the CDR3: TGTGCCAGCAGTCCCCGGACTAGCTTCGAGCAGTACTTC. It translates to CASSPRTSFEQYF.

Comment on this clone: At one end the junction does not follow the germline gene, possibly because of a read error. V usage is TRBV6-1 and J usage is TRBJ1-1; D unclear. The CDR3 loop spans 13 amino acids. Per germline, CDR1 MNHNS and CDR2 SASEGT. The CDR3 reads CASKQTVDTEAFF. CDR3 nucleotide sequence: TGTGCGAGCAAACAAACAGTGGACACTGAAGCTTTCTTT.

The rearrangement joins TRBV5-6 to TRBJ2-7; TRBD1 aligns across 9 bases. CDR3 length: 15 amino acids. The V and J ends lost 1 base and 4 bases, in that order; junction bases with no gene match: 6. The germline gives CDR1 SGHDT, CDR2 YYEEEE. In nucleotides, the CDR3 is TGTGCCAGCAGCTTGTGGACAGGGGAAAGGTACGAGCAGTACTTC. Residues: CASSLWTGERYEQYF.

This sequence joins TRBV28 and TRBJ2-2, with TRBD1 identical over 7 bases. Germline CDR1 MDHEN, CDR2 SYDVKM. This CDR3 is 15 amino acids long. V dropped 7 bases and J dropped 4; count of bases not matched to a gene: 9. The CDR3 spells CASTKNRGRTGELFF. The CDR3 nucleotides are TGTGCCAGCACCAAGAACAGGGGTCGCACCGGGGAGCTGTTTTTT. The entire variable domain, with the rest obtained from reference TRBV28 and TRBJ2-2, is as follows: DVKVTQSSRYLVKRTGEKVFLECVQDMDHENMFWYRQDPGLGLRLIYFSYDVKMKEKGDIPEGYSVSREKKERFSLILESASTNQTSMYLCASTKNRGRTGELFFGEGSRLTVL.

This clone has a single count. The genes are TRBV25-1 and TRBJ2-5; D call uncertain. Germline V gene lookup returns CDR1 MGHDK and CDR2 SYGVNS. V was cut by 5 bases and J by 1 base, with 14 bases left in between. The CDR3 has 15 amino acids. The CDR3 DNA sequence: TGTGCCAGCAGTCCCGAGGTGGTCTTCCAAGAGACCCAGTACTTC. Its translation: CASSPEVVFQETQYF.

The rearrangement joins TRBV4-2 to TRBJ2-7, with 7 bases aligning to TRBD1. Trimming at V came to 0 bases and at J to 3 bases, leaving 11 bases not matched to a gene. This CDR3 region has 17 residues. The germline V gene encodes CDR1 LGHNA and CDR2 YNFKEQ. CDR3 sequence (DNA): TGTGCCAGCAGCCAAGATCTGGCACAGGGGCTAATCTACGAGCAGTACTTC. It codes for CASSQDLAQGLIYEQYF.

The gene calls are TRBV9 and TRBJ2-7, with a weak D call TRBD1 (8 bases). Germline CDR1 reads SGDLS; CDR2 reads YYNGEE. Trimming shortened V by 3 bases and J by 1 base, and 11 bases separated the two germline ends. The CDR3 length is 14 residues. CDR3 sequence: CASSEQGGSYEQYF. CDR3 in DNA: TGTGCCAGCAGCGAACAGGGGGGGTCCTACGAGCAGTACTTC.

This chain links TRBV11-2 with TRBJ2-7; TRBD1 agrees at 7 bases. From germline, CDR1 is SGHAT and CDR2 FQNNGV. The CDR3 has 15 residues. The trim removed 4 bases at V and 5 bases at J, leaving 11 bases unmatched. The CDR3 DNA reads as TGTGCCAGCAGCTCCCCCGACACAGGGGTACACGAGCAGTACTTC. Protein product: CASSSPDTGVHEQYF. Drawing the rest from reference TRBV11-2 and TRBJ2-7, the complete variable domain is EAGVAQSPRYKIIEKRQSVAFWCNPISGHATLYWYQQILGQGPKLLIQFQNNGVVDDSQLPKDRFSAERLKGVDSTLKIQPAKLEDSAVYLCASSSPDTGVHEQYFGPGTRLTVT.

V and J are TRBV28 and TRBJ2-7; 8 bases fit TRBD2. CDR1 MDHEN and CDR2 SYDVKM come from the germline V gene. V was pared by 3 bases and J by 1 base, with 5 bases of the junction left unmatched. The CDR3 spans 15 residues. CDR3 residues: CASSFRGRKSYEQYF. CDR3 sequence (DNA): TGTGCCAGCAGTTTCCGCGGGAGGAAATCCTACGAGCAGTACTTC.

The J gene is TRBJ2-1, the V gene TRBV18, with 7 bases identical to TRBD1. The V gene's germline CDR1 is KGHSH and CDR2 LQKENI. The CDR3 is made up of 17 amino acids. The V segment lost 3 bases and the J segment 0 bases; nucleotides outside the gene matches: 8. CDR3 in amino acids: CASSPLGQLSSYNEQFF. The CDR3 DNA reads TGTGCCAGCTCACCCCTGGGACAGCTTAGCTCCTACAATGAGCAGTTCTTC.

As for this clone: Other DNA variants within this sample encode the same CDR3. The V gene is TRBV9, the J gene TRBJ2-7; possibly TRBD1 or TRBD2 for D (6 bases each). The V gene lost 5 bases and the J gene lost 0 bases, with 12 bases spanning the gap. CDR1 and CDR2 from the germline V gene are SGDLS and YYNGEE. The CDR3 runs 14 residues. CDR3 amino acids: CASSGRDNSYEQYF. CDR3 nucleotides: TGTGCCAGCAGTGGGCGGGACAACTCCTACGAGCAGTACTTC.

The V and J genes are TRBV2 and TRBJ2-7, with 9 bases aligning to TRBD1. The CDR3 contains 13 residues. Germline values: CDR1 SNHLY, CDR2 FYNNEI. Trimming at V came to 7 bases and at J to 2 bases, leaving 3 bases not matched to a gene. CDR3 sequence: CASNGQGTYEQYF. In DNA form, the CDR3 reads TGTGCCAGCAACGGACAGGGGACCTACGAGCAGTACTTC. Complete variable domain (other parts from reference TRBV2 and TRBJ2-7): EPEVTQTPSHQVTQMGQEVILRCVPISNHLYFYWYRQILGQKVEFLVSFYNNEISEKSEIFDDQFSVERPDGSNFTLKIRSTKLEDSAMYFCASNGQGTYEQYFGPGTRLTVT.

This clone has only a few counts. The chain is built from TRBV7-2 and TRBJ2-7; D call uncertain. Germline loops: CDR1 SGHTA, CDR2 FQGNSA. V lost 1 base to trimming and J lost 6 bases, with 10 bases between them. There are 13 residues in the CDR3. The chain's CDR3 is CASSLGASSEQYF. The CDR3, as DNA: TGTGCCAGCAGCTTAGGAGCATCTTCCGAGCAGTACTTC. Full variable domain (missing parts from reference TRBV7-2 and TRBJ2-7): GAGVSQSPSNKVTEKGKDVELRCDPISGHTALYWYRQSLGQGLEFLIYFQGNSAPDKSGLPSDRFSAERTGGSVSTLTIQRTQQEDSAVYLCASSLGASSEQYFGPGTRLTVT.

In nucleotides, the CDR3 is TGTGCCAGCAGCCCGCGTGGCCAATACAATGAGCAGTTCTTC. As protein: CASSPRGQYNEQFF. This chain uses TRBV9 with TRBJ2-1, with D unresolved. The CDR3 contains 14 residues. V was shortened by 4 bases and J by 4 bases, with 12 bases between the two germline ends. Per germline, CDR1 SGDLS and CDR2 YYNGEE.

The rearrangement joins TRBV25-1 to TRBJ2-5; D not certain. V was shortened by 8 bases and J by 2 bases, with 9 bases between the two germline ends. Germline V gene sequence: CDR1 MGHDK, CDR2 SYGVNS. This CDR3 has 12 amino acids. CDR3 loop: CASGDTQETQYF. In DNA, the CDR3 is TGTGCCAGCGGAGACACACAAGAGACCCAGTACTTC.

V usage is TRBV4-2 and J usage is TRBJ2-2; D is uncertain. This CDR3 contains 12 residues. Trimming removed 5 bases at V and 1 base at J, with 2 bases between. CDR1 is LGHNA and CDR2 is YNFKEQ in the germline V gene. The CDR3 region is CASSKNTGELFF. The CDR3 DNA follows: TGTGCCAGCAGCAAGAACACCGGGGAGCTGTTTTTT.

The rearrangement links TRBV10-3 to TRBJ2-2; D not certain. The CDR3 extends over 14 amino acids. Per the germline V gene, CDR1 is ENHRY and CDR2 is SYGVKD. V shed 2 bases and J shed 3 bases, with 7 bases lying between them. CDR3: CAISETPDTGELFF. CDR3 sequence (DNA): TGTGCCATCAGTGAGACCCCGGACACCGGGGAGCTGTTTTTT.

The rearrangement uses TRBV19 and TRBJ2-7; D might be TRBD1 (5 bases). CDR3 length equals 12 residues. Trimming shortened V by 10 bases and J by 2 bases, and 12 bases separated the two germline ends. Per the germline V gene, CDR1 is LNHDA and CDR2 is SQIVND (reference sequence). DNA for the CDR3: TGTGCCACTTCAGGACAACCCTACGAGCAGTACTTC. Residues: CATSGQPYEQYF. The full variable domain, completed using reference TRBV19 and TRBJ2-7, is DGGITQSPKYLFRKEGQNVTLSCEQNLNHDAMYWYRQDPGQGLRLIYYSQIVNDFQKGDIAEGYSVSREKKESFPLTVTSAQKNPTAFYLCATSGQPYEQYFGPGTRLTVT.